A single sample gave rise to the 27 T cell receptor beta chains below, sequenced in a study of T-cell reconstitution after alpha-beta-depleted transplantation in children. Construction of the TCRbeta library involved unique molecular identifiers. Using its own MiXCR run on the PCR reads, TCRdb lists one record per CDR3 protein. The profile shows roughly 180,000 distinct CDR3 sequences, 11% of them singletons. Sequencing used PBMCs, obtained before TCRalphabeta/CD19-depleted stem cell transplant. The receptors originated from a boy between 2 and 10 years old with acute myeloid leukemia, due to receive a stem cell transplant.

This clonotype was seen repeatedly, ten times or more. The gene calls are TRBV20-1 and TRBJ2-7, with 7 bases lining up with TRBD2. V trimming: 3 bases; J trimming: 3 bases; junction bases outside the gene matches: 11. The CDR3 totals 15 residues. From germline, CDR1 is DFQATT and CDR2 SNEGSKA (reference sequence). The chain's CDR3 is CSASSGYGPLYEQYF. CDR3 DNA sequence: TGCAGTGCTAGTAGCGGGTACGGCCCCCTCTACGAGCAGTACTTC.

This clonotype was counted many times. The chain has TRBV29-1 and TRBJ2-3; TRBD1 aligns across 7 bases. Germline V gene lookup returns CDR1 SQVTM and CDR2 ANQGSEA. The CDR3 has 16 amino acids. Trimming took 7 bases from V and 8 from J; bases not matched to a gene: 21. CDR3 amino acids: CSAAPGANRGTGTQYF. The CDR3 DNA is TGCAGCGCAGCACCCGGAGCGAACAGGGGAACGGGTACGCAGTATTTT.

This clonotype was observed at least ten times. The J gene is TRBJ1-2, the V gene TRBV7-9, with D unclear. The CDR3 runs 14 residues. The germline V and J ends were trimmed by 2 bases and 5 bases, with 12 bases remaining between them. In germline, CDR1 is SEHNR, CDR2 FQNEAQ (reference sequence). In nucleotides, the CDR3 is TGTGCCAGCAGCTTACAGCAACTGGGGTATGGCTACACCTTC. It specifies CASSLQQLGYGYTF.

This clonotype was counted ten times or more. The rearrangement links TRBV5-6 to TRBJ2-7, with TRBD1 matching 7 bases. V was clipped by 2 bases and J by 2 bases; unmatched bases: 4. Germline CDR1 is SGHDT and CDR2 is YYEEEE. The CDR3 runs to 14 residues. CDR3 DNA: TGTGCCAGCAGCTTTGACAGGGCACCCTACGAGCAGTACGTC. This codes for CASSFDRAPYEQYV.

This clonotype was counted ten times or more. CDR3 nucleotide sequence: TGTGCCAGCAGCCGACAACACTACGAGCAGTACTTC. Encoded protein: CASSRQHYEQYF. The rearrangement uses TRBV12-3 or TRBV12-4 and TRBJ2-7, with D uncertain. V dropped 6 bases and J dropped 3 bases, with 9 bases sitting between them. The CDR3 totals 12 residues.

In this sample, this clonotype turned up many times. The J gene is TRBJ1-1, the V gene TRBV12-3 or TRBV12-4; D is unresolved. Trimming cost V 2 bases and J 8 bases, with 6 bases left between them. The CDR3 is 11 amino acids. CDR3 residues: CASSLHIEAFF. CDR3 nucleotide sequence: TGTGCCAGCAGTTTACACATCGAAGCTTTCTTT.

The gene calls are TRBV28 and TRBJ2-3; D is undetermined. Between the trimmed V and J ends, which lost 7 bases and 0 bases, there was a span of 23 bases. The CDR3 has 18 amino acids. CDR1 MDHEN and CDR2 SYDVKM come from the germline V gene. The CDR3 sequence: CASKGPRPRYTSTDTQYF. Here the CDR3 DNA reads TGTGCCAGCAAAGGCCCCCGTCCGAGGTACACTAGCACAGATACGCAGTATTTT.

This clonotype was seen repeatedly, ten times or more. The CDR3 is CSARDGDVGDQPQHF. CDR3 nucleotide sequence: TGCAGTGCTAGAGATGGGGATGTCGGCGATCAGCCCCAGCATTTT. The rearrangement links TRBV20-1 to TRBJ1-5, with D uncertain. Germline V lookup: CDR1 DFQATT, CDR2 SNEGSKA (reference sequence). Between the trimmed V and J ends, which lost 0 bases and 5 bases, there was a span of 14 bases. The CDR3 covers 15 residues.

The table lists this clonotype with many counts. This chain links TRBV4-2 with TRBJ2-2; possibly TRBD2 for D (5 bases). The germline V gene encodes CDR1 LGHNA and CDR2 YNFKEQ. CDR3 length: 16 residues. With 6 bases removed from V and 0 bases from J, the gap between germline ends came to 14 bases. CDR3 amino acids: CASSPEGRTNTGELFF. CDR3 nucleotide sequence: TGTGCCAGCAGTCCCGAGGGTCGAACGAACACCGGGGAGCTGTTTTTT.

The sample holds many counts of this clonotype. J is TRBJ1-6 and V is TRBV20-1; 10 bases line up with TRBD1. V gave up 3 bases and J gave up 10 bases; unmatched junction bases: 9. Germline CDR1 is DFQATT and CDR2 is SNEGSKA (reference sequence). The CDR3 contains 15 residues. This chain's CDR3 is CSASDRGRDGSPLHF. In DNA form, the CDR3 reads TGCAGTGCTAGTGACAGGGGGCGCGATGGCTCACCCCTCCACTTT.

This clonotype was counted only a few times. J is TRBJ1-5 and V is TRBV18; perhaps TRBD1 as D (5 bases). Germline loops: CDR1 KGHSH, CDR2 LQKENI. Trimming removed 0 bases from V and 4 bases from J, with 10 bases in between. This CDR3 is 15 amino acids long. The CDR3 coding sequence is TGTGCCAGCTCACCACCTGGTGGGGGTAATCAGCCCCAGCATTTT. Translation: CASSPPGGGNQPQHF.

This clonotype was counted many times. This chain uses TRBV12-3 or TRBV12-4 with TRBJ1-4; perhaps TRBD1 as D (5 bases). The length of the CDR3 is 15 residues. Deletions cut 1 base from V and 7 bases from J, with 13 bases between. This chain's CDR3 is CASSLGQGRSEKLFF. In nucleotides, the CDR3 is TGTGCCAGCAGTTTAGGGCAGGGTCGATCTGAAAAACTGTTTTTT.

The chain links TRBV11-2 to TRBJ2-2; D uncertain. CDR3 length: 20 residues. Trimming cost V 8 bases and J 1 base, with 29 bases left between them. CDR1 is SGHAT and CDR2 is FQNNGV in the germline V gene. The CDR3 spells CASVPAFGQIVRGNTGELFF. The CDR3 DNA sequence: TGTGCCAGCGTCCCCGCCTTCGGGCAGATCGTGCGTGGGAACACCGGGGAGCTGTTTTTT.

This clonotype has at least ten counts. The CDR3, as DNA: TGTGCCAGCAGCCTGAGACAGGGAAAAAAACTGTTTTTT. This encodes CASSLRQGKKLFF. The V gene is TRBV12-3 or TRBV12-4, the J gene TRBJ1-4; 7 positions agree with TRBD1. V lost 6 bases, J lost 9 bases, and 7 bases stayed unmatched. The CDR3 is 13 amino acids.

This clonotype has a count of ten or more. The chain joins TRBV11-2 to TRBJ2-1, with 10 nucleotides matching TRBD2. The CDR3 loop spans 14 amino acids. The V gene end was trimmed by 5 bases and the J gene end by 7 bases; junction bases not matched to a gene: 5. Germline CDR1 reads SGHAT; CDR2 reads FQNNGV. The CDR3 DNA reads as TGTGCCAGCAGCCTACTAGCGGGGAGGAATGAGCAGTTCTTC. Translating it yields CASSLLAGRNEQFF. The variable domain in full, with the rest retrieved from reference TRBV11-2 and TRBJ2-1, is EAGVAQSPRYKIIEKRQSVAFWCNPISGHATLYWYQQILGQGPKLLIQFQNNGVVDDSQLPKDRFSAERLKGVDSTLKIQPAKLEDSAVYLCASSLLAGRNEQFFGPGTRLTVL.

This clonotype was seen many times. The DNA of the CDR3 is TGTGCCAGCACCGAATTCGACGAGCAGTACTTC. This gives the protein CASTEFDEQYF. The J gene is TRBJ2-7, the V gene TRBV25-1; D uncertain. The CDR3 is 11 amino acids. In germline, CDR1 is MGHDK, CDR2 SYGVNS. Trimming left V 7 bases short and J 5 bases short, with 9 bases between.

This chain joins TRBV19 and TRBJ1-1, with 7 nucleotides matching TRBD1. The germline CDR1 and CDR2 sequences are LNHDA and SQIVND (reference sequence). Germline trimming cut 5 bases from V and 3 bases from J; bases unmatched to any gene: 9. The CDR3 is 15 residues long. DNA of the CDR3: TGTGCCAGTAGTCATGTGGACAGGAGGGACACTGAAGCTTTCTTT. Its protein product is CASSHVDRRDTEAFF.

In its sample, this clonotype was seen once. The rearrangement joins TRBV6-2 or TRBV6-3 to TRBJ2-7, with unresolved D. The CDR3 runs 13 residues. V shed 10 bases and J shed 2 bases, with 15 bases lying between them. The V gene's germline CDR1 is MNHEY and CDR2 SVGEGT. The CDR3 protein is CATRGPQAYEQYV. The CDR3 nucleotides are TGTGCCACCAGAGGACCTCAAGCCTACGAGCAGTACGTC.

This clonotype was recorded at least ten times. The chain links TRBV10-3 to TRBJ1-3; no clear D gene. Germline V gene data show CDR1 as ENHRY and CDR2 as SYGVKD. V shed 2 bases and J shed 6 bases, with 5 bases lying between them. The CDR3 has 12 amino acids. CDR3 nucleotides: TGTGCCATCAGTGAGGAATTAAACACCATATATTTT. It specifies CAISEELNTIYF.

This clonotype came up many times. V usage is TRBV20-1 and J usage is TRBJ2-3; TRBD2 agrees at 13 bases. This CDR3 region has 14 residues. V was clipped by 7 bases and J by 1 base; unmatched bases: 2. CDR1 DFQATT and CDR2 SNEGSKA come from the germline V gene (reference sequence). The DNA for the CDR3 is TGCAGTGGGGGACTAGCGGGACGCACAGATACGCAGTATTTT. This codes for CSGGLAGRTDTQYF.

This clonotype occurred many times. The chain uses TRBV12-3 or TRBV12-4 and TRBJ1-5, with D unclear. Trimming stripped 4 bases from V and 4 bases from J, with 8 bases between. The CDR3 consists of 13 residues. DNA of the CDR3: TGTGCCAGCAGTTCCGCTGGGAATCAGCCCCAGCATTTT. Amino acid sequence: CASSSAGNQPQHF.

This clonotype was seen ten or more times. This rearrangement joins TRBV5-1 to TRBJ2-1; 11 nucleotides match TRBD2. Germline CDR1 SGHRS, CDR2 YFSETQ. This CDR3 region has 14 residues. V shed 6 bases, J shed 4 bases, and the junction held 3 bases outside the gene matches. The DNA for the CDR3 is TGCGCCAGCAAAACTAGCGGGGGATACAATGAGCAGTTCTTC. Translation gives CASKTSGGYNEQFF. Supplemented by reference TRBV5-1 and TRBJ2-1, the full variable domain reads KAGVTQTPRYLIKTRGQQVTLSCSPISGHRSVSWYQQTPGQGLQFLFEYFSETQRNKGNFPGRFSGRQFSNSRSEMNVSTLELGDSALYLCASKTSGGYNEQFFGPGTRLTVL.

This clonotype was seen ten or more times. The chain recombines TRBV7-3 with TRBJ1-5; 7 nucleotides line up with TRBD1. This CDR3 comprises 17 residues. With 0 bases clipped from V and 4 bases from J, the junction kept 9 bases outside the gene matches. Germline CDR1 and CDR2: SGHTA and FQGTGA. The CDR3 reads CASSLTGRGDPNQPQHF. The CDR3 DNA reads TGTGCCAGCAGCTTAACGGGCAGGGGGGATCCTAATCAGCCCCAGCATTTT.

This clonotype was counted many times. V and J are TRBV10-2 and TRBJ2-5, with D possibly TRBD1 on 5 matching bases. The V gene's germline CDR1 is WSHSY and CDR2 SAAADI. The CDR3 spans 15 residues. Trimming stripped 0 bases from V and 2 bases from J, with 10 bases between. For the CDR3, the DNA is TGCGCCAGCAGTGAGTCGATCCCAGGGCAAGAGACCCAGTACTTC. This codes for CASSESIPGQETQYF.

There are many counts of this clonotype. V usage is TRBV25-1 and J usage is TRBJ1-1; 9 positions match TRBD1. CDR3 length: 16 amino acids. Germline trimming cut 6 bases from V and 5 bases from J; bases unmatched to any gene: 13. Germline V gene lookup returns CDR1 MGHDK and CDR2 SYGVNS. The chain's CDR3 is CASRSGYRGRWTEAFF. CDR3 DNA sequence: TGTGCCAGCAGATCGGGGTACAGGGGGCGGTGGACTGAAGCTTTCTTT.

This clonotype was seen repeatedly, ten times or more. The rearrangement joins TRBV2 to TRBJ2-3; no reliable D call. The CDR3 is made up of 15 amino acids. CDR1 is SNHLY, CDR2 FYNNEI, per germline. The V and J ends lost 10 bases and 4 bases respectively, with 21 bases between them. The DNA of the CDR3 is TGTGCCACCGCAGAAACTGGAGTGGGATCAGATACGCAGTATTTT. This sequence encodes CATAETGVGSDTQYF.

This clonotype was picked up many times. V and J are TRBV29-1 and TRBJ2-7; 8 bases align to TRBD1. CDR3 size: 13 residues. The J segment lost 3 bases and the V segment lost 5 bases, leaving 6 bases of the junction unmatched. Germline V gives CDR1 SQVTM, CDR2 ANQGSEA. For the CDR3, the DNA is TGCAGCGTTTTTCCGGGACAGGTCTACGAGCAGTACTTC. Protein: CSVFPGQVYEQYF.